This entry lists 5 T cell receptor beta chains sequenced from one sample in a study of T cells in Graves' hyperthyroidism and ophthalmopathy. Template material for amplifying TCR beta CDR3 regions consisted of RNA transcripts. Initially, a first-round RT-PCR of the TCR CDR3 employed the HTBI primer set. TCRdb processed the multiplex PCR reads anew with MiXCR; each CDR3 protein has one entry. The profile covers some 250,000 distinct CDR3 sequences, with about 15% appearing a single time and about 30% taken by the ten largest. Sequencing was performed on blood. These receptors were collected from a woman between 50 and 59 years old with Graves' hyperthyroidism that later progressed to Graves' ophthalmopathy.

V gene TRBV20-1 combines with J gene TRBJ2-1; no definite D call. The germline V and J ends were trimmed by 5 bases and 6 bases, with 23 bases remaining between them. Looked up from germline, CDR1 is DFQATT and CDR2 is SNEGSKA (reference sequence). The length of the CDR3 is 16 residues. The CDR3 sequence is CSARGAWVNIINEQFF. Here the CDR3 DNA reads TGCAGTGCTCGCGGCGCGTGGGTTAACATTATCAATGAGCAGTTCTTC.

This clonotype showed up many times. The CDR3 protein is CSVPQETQYF. The CDR3 DNA is TGCAGCGTACCCCAAGAGACCCAGTACTTC. The V call is TRBV20-1, the J call TRBJ2-5; D gene unclear. The germline V gene has CDR1 DFQATT and CDR2 SNEGSKA (reference sequence). This CDR3 contains 10 residues.

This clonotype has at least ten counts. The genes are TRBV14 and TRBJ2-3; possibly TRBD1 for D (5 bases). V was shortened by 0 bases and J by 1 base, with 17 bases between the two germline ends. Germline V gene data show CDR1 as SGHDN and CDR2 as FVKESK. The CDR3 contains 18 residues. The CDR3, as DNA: TGTGCCAGCAGCCAAGAAAGAATGAAGGGGTGGGGCACAGATACGCAGTATTTT. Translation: CASSQERMKGWGTDTQYF.

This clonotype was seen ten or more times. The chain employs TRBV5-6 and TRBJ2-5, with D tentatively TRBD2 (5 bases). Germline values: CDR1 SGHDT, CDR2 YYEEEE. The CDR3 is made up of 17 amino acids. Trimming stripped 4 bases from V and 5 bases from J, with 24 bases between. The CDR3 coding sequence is TGTGCCAGCAGCCTAAACGACGAGGGCTGGAAGCGGGAGACCCAGTACTTC. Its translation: CASSLNDEGWKRETQYF.

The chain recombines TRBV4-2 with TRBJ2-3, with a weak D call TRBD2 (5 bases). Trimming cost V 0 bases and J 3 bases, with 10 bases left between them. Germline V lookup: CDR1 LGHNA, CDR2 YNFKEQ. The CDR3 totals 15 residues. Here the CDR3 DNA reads TGTGCCAGCAGCCAAGAAGAGGGTCAGACAGATACGCAGTATTTT. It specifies CASSQEEGQTDTQYF.